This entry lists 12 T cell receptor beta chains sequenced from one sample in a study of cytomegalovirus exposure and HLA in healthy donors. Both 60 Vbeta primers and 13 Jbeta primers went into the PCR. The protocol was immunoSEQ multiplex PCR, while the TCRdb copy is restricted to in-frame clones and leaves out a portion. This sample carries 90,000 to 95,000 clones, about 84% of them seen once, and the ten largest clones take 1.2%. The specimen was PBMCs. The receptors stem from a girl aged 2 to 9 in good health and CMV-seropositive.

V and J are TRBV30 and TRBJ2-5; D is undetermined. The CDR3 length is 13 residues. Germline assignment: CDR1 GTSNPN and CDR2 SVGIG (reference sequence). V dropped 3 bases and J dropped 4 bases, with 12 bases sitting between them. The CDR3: CAWSIYGAETQYF. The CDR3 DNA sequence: TGTGCCTGGAGCATATACGGTGCAGAGACCCAGTACTTC. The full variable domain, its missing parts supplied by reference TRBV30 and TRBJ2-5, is SQTIHQWPATLVQPVGSPLSLECTVEGTSNPNLYWYRQAAGRGLQLLFYSVGIGQISSEVPQNLSASRPQDRQFILSSKKLLLSDSGFYLCAWSIYGAETQYFGPGTRLLVL.

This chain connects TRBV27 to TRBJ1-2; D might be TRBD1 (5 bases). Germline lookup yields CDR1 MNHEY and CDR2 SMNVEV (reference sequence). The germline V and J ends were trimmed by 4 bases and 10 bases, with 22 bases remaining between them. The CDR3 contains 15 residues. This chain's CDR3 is CASSSNGGTRGSYTF. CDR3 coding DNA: TGTGCCAGCAGTTCGAATGGGGGGACTCGAGGCTCCTACACCTTC.

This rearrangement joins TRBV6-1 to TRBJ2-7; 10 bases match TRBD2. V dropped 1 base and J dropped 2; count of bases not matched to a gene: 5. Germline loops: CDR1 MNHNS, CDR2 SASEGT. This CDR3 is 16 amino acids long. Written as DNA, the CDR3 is TGTGCCAGCAGTGAAGTTGGGAGCGGGAGGGCCTACGAGCAGTACTTC. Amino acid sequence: CASSEVGSGRAYEQYF.

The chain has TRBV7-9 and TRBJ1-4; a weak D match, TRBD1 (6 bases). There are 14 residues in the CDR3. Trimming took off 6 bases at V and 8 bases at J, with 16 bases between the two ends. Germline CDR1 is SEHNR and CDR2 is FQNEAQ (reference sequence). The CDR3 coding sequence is TGTGCCAGCAGTTCACGACAGGTAGAAGAAAAACTGTTTTTT. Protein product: CASSSRQVEEKLFF.

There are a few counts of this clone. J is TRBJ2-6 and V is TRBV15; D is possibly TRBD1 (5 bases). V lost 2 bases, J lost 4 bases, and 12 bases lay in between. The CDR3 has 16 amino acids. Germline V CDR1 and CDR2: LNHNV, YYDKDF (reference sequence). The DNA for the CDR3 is TGTGCCACCAGCAGACTTTCCCAGGGAGGGGCCAACGTCCTGACTTTC. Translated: CATSRLSQGGANVLTF.

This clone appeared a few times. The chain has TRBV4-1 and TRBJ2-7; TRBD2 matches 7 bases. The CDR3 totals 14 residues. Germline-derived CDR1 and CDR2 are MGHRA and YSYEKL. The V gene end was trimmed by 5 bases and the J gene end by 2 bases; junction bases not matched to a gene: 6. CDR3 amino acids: CASSKTSAAYEQYF. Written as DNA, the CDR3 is TGCGCCAGCAGCAAAACTAGCGCTGCCTACGAGCAGTACTTC.

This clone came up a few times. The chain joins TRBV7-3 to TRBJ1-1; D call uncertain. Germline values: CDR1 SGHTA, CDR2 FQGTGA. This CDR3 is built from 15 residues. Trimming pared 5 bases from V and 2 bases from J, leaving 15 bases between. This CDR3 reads CASSQYSSTNTEAFF. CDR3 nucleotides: TGTGCCAGCAGCCAATATTCGTCGACTAACACTGAAGCTTTCTTT.

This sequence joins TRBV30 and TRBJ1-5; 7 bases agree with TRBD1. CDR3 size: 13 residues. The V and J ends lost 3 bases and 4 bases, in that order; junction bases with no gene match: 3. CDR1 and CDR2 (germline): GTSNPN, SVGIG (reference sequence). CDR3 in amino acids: CAWSPGGNQPQHF. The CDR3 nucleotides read TGTGCCTGGAGCCCAGGGGGGAATCAGCCCCAGCATTTT.

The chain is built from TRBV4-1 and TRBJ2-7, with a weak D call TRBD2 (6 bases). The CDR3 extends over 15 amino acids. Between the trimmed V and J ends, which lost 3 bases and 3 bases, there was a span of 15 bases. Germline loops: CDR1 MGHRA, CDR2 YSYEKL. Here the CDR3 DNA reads TGCGCCAGCAGCCACCCGGGACTCCAAGTCTACGAGCAGTACTTC. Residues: CASSHPGLQVYEQYF.

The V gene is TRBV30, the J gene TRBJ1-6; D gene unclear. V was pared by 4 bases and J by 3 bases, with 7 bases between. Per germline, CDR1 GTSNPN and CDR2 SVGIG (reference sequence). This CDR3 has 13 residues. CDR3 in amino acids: CAWTGHYNSPLHF. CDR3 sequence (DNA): TGTGCCTGGACTGGCCACTATAATTCACCCCTCCACTTT.

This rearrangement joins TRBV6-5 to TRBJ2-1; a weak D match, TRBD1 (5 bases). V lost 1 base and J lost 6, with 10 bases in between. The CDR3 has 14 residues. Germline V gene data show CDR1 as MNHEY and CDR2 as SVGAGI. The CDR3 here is CASSYFDRSNEQFF. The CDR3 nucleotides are TGTGCCAGCAGTTACTTCGACAGATCCAATGAGCAGTTCTTC.

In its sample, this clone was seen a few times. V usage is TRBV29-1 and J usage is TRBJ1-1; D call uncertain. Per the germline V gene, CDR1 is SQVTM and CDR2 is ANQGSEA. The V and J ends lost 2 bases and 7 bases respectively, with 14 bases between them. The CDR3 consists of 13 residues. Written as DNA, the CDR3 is TGCAGCGTTGAAACCCGCGCGGTCCTTGAAGCTTTCTTT. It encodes CSVETRAVLEAFF.